These T cell receptor beta chains were read from a single sample in a study of CD8 T cells in ankylosing spondylitis. TCRdb recomputed calls from the 5' RACE reads with MiXCR, one row per CDR3 protein. Among fewer than 400,000 distinct CDR3 sequences listed, around 24% were seen once. Sequencing was done on a sample of blood, either unsorted or a sorted T cell fraction (not recorded which). All receptors come from a male donor with ankylosing spondylitis. CDR3s leave out the opening cysteine and the closing phenylalanine or tryptophan.

len	v_gene	j_gene	CDR3aa
12	TRBV6-2/TRBV6-3	TRBJ2-1	ASSYPNPYNEQF
14	TRBV19	TRBJ2-7	ASSRAGGTSSYEQY
12	TRBV6-1	TRBJ1-3	ASSDGPARNTIY
13	TRBV3-1	TRBJ1-5	ASSQSGFGNQPQH
11	TRBV20-1	TRBJ2-1	SARAGLNNEQF
14	TRBV27	TRBJ2-7	ASSSLAGGRAYEQY
12	TRBV2	TRBJ2-3	ASRTDRGTDTQY
13	TRBV7-2	TRBJ2-1	ASSSQTGPSDEQF
14	TRBV7-2	TRBJ2-6	ASSLAQSSGANVLT
13	TRBV12-3/TRBV12-4	TRBJ2-7	ASSFGSRTGTEQY
10	TRBV20-1	TRBJ2-5	SALAEGETQY
12	TRBV12-3/TRBV12-4	TRBJ2-2	ASSLGGFGGELF
11	TRBV5-6	TRBJ2-1	ASSLDRGDEQF
16	TRBV12-3/TRBV12-4	TRBJ2-1	ASSLRLAGEARSNEQF
12	TRBV30	TRBJ1-5	AWNRPGVQGPQH
10	TRBV14	TRBJ2-7	ASSQAWTLQY
16	TRBV12-3/TRBV12-4	TRBJ2-4	ASSPPSRTSGTSDIQY
11	TRBV3-1	TRBJ2-5	ASMTSGQETQY
13	TRBV5-1	TRBJ2-7	ASSVGPATYYEQY
13	TRBV20-1	TRBJ2-3	SALRGGISTDTQY
12	TRBV9	TRBJ2-7	ASSVGAGSYEQY
13	TRBV12-3/TRBV12-4	TRBJ1-4	ASSSSRSTNEKLF
11	TRBV12-3/TRBV12-4	TRBJ1-4	ASTRQGSEKLF
13	TRBV29-1	TRBJ2-3	SLSIGGTNTDTQY
13	TRBV7-2	TRBJ2-7	ASSLTAVFTSEQY
14	TRBV9	TRBJ2-2	ASSAPPAENTGELF
12	TRBV10-3	TRBJ1-1	AIRGGRANTEAF
14	TRBV9	TRBJ2-2	ASSVALTANTGELF
12	TRBV2	TRBJ1-5	ASGGGRDNQPQH